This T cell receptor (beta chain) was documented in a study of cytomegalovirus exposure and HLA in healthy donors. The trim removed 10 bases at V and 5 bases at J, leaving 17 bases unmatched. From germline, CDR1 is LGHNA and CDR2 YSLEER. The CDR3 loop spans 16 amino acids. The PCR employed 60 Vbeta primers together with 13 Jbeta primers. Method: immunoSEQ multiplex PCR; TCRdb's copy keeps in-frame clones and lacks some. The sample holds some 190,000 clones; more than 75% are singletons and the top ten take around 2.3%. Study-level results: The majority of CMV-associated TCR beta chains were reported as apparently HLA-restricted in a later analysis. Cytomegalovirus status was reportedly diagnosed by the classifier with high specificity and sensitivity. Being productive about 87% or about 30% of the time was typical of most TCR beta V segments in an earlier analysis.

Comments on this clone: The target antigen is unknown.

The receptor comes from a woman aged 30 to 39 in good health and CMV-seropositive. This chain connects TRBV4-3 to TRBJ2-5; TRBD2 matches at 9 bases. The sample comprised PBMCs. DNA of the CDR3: TGCGCCACCTCGGTTGAAGGGCGGGGGGGCGGTGAGACCCAGTACTTC. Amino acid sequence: CATSVEGRGGGETQYF.